The 2 T cell receptor beta chains presented below share a single source sample, sequenced in a study of human T cells and chemical hapten exposure. TCRdb itself ran the RACE reads through MiXCR, one entry per CDR3 protein. Of 180,000 or so distinct CDR3 sequences listed, under 30% are singletons. Documented time point: patch test 3, about 24 weeks after DPC sensitization. The treatment was: therapeutic diphenylcyclopropenone sensitization with weekly scalp DPC. Here the sequenced sample was whole blood, taken in connection with sensitization to the hapten diphenylcyclopropenone (DPC). The receptors derive from a middle-aged woman with alopecia areata. Some clones in this sample may be carry-over from other donors' samples.

Many counts were recorded for this clonotype. This chain uses TRBV7-2 with TRBJ2-5; D possibly corresponds to TRBD1 (6 bases). Trimming left V 3 bases short and J 2 bases short, with 13 bases between. The CDR3 spans 15 residues. The germline gives CDR1 SGHTA, CDR2 FQGNSA. The CDR3 spells CASSFPGALQETQYF. The DNA of the CDR3 is TGTGCCAGCAGCTTTCCAGGGGCGCTACAAGAGACCCAGTACTTC.

The chain links TRBV6-5 to TRBJ2-1, with D tentatively TRBD1 (6 bases). Trimming shortened V by 5 bases and J by 2 bases, and 19 bases separated the two germline ends. Looked up from germline, CDR1 is MNHEY and CDR2 is SVGAGI. CDR3 length equals 17 residues. This CDR3 reads CASSGGPTRGAYNEQFF. The CDR3 DNA follows: TGTGCCAGCAGTGGGGGCCCAACCCGTGGAGCCTACAATGAGCAGTTCTTC.